This paragraph covers one T cell receptor (beta chain) sequence. In this sample, this clonotype turned up many times. Which antigen it targets is not known. Base qualities are not recorded, but no much larger clone differs from it by a single base. These data originate in a study of T-cell memory formation after mild COVID-19 (dated by TCRdb to the early 2020s). Turning to the overall study: TCR sequence clusters from the two donors were found to be largely donor specific. Two young, previously healthy adult volunteers made up the cohort, one male and one female. T-cell clones expanding and contracting after mild COVID-19 in a couple of donors were tracked by longitudinal TCRalpha and TCRbeta repertoire sequencing.

The study at large found these results: Only a couple of mild cases were covered in the study, and larger cohorts including severe cases with pre-infection samples were considered necessary. Some responding clones were found in pre-infection memory, which suggests that pre-existing cross-reactive memory T cells took part in the SARS-CoV-2 response. Clones contracting from day 15 to 85 had balanced CD4/CD8 phenotypes, while a second wave expanding from day 15 to 37 was biased towards CD4+. Whether the second-wave clones peaking on day 37 were SARS-CoV-2 specific was not confirmed. Contracting CD4+ clones were found mainly in CM and EM memory subsets, while CD8+ clones were enriched in EMRA.

Measured from the cysteine to the phenylalanine, the CDR3 is 15 residues long. Of the read, only the CDR3 DNA is kept; its 45 bases are in frame from base 1. The germline V and J ends show losses of 6 bases and 1 base respectively, and no gene match explains 4 bases of the junction. CDR1 and CDR2 are read off the germline V gene (reference sequence) as SEHNR and FQNEAQ. Sequencing relied on an Illumina NovaSeq 6000. TCRalpha and TCRbeta cDNA libraries were constructed by 5'RACE with constant-segment primers, with sample barcodes and unique molecular identifiers being introduced. RNA was extracted from every sample with Trizol reagent. The libraries were amplified in two PCR steps, and the second step added a second sample barcode and Illumina TruSeq adapters. Sequencing of the libraries was done on an Illumina NovaSeq, producing 2 x 150 bp paired-end reads. The original methods were these. The reads were demultiplexed and collapsed into UMI-guided consensus sequences using migec v1.2.7. Using mixcr v2.1.11, the UMI consensuses were aligned to TRA and TRB V and J templates and assembled into clonotypes. Expanded or contracted clonotypes were those called significant by both edgeR and NoisET, with noise models trained on biological replicates. edgeR calls used a false discovery rate-adjusted p below 0.01 and a log2 fold-change threshold of 1. As an exploratory analysis of dynamics, PCA with hierarchical clustering was applied to max-normalized trajectories of the 1000 most abundant clonotypes. Separately sequenced CD4+ and CD8+ repertoires were used to assign the CD4 or CD8 phenotype of responding clones. TCRdb handled the public reads itself, with Q25 trimming in fastp and clone calling in MiXCR, and kept productive beta chains. Records with the same CDR3 protein are collapsed into one entry carrying the most frequent genes and DNA. TCRdb, not the original authors, processed these V and J calls. The sample table shows over 10,000 distinct CDR3 sequences, and around 12% are seen once. The top ten clones comprise almost 50% of the sample.

PBMCs were isolated by Ficoll-Paque density gradient centrifugation. The receptor was derived from an adult woman who had mild COVID-19 (a few samples of this study predate the infection). The sample titles of this study are shuffled in the database, so cell type and time point are left out; the donor was told from shared clones. Sequenced: PBMCs or a T cell subset sorted from them (not recorded which). The V and J genes are TRBV7-9 and TRBJ1-3, with 9 bases matching TRBD1. The sequence in DNA is TGTGCCAGCAGTTCCGGGACAGGGTCTGGAAACACCATATATTTT. Translated, this gives CASSSGTGSGNTIYF.